The 9 T cell receptor beta chains reported below all come from one sample, sequenced in a study of blood T cell repertoires in COVID-19. TCRdb's table, derived via immunoSEQ multiplex PCR, lists solely in-frame clones and lacks some. The profile covers a few thousand clones, with roughly 87% appearing a single time and about an eighth taken by the ten largest. The source material was peripheral blood. All receptors derive from an older man with active COVID-19.

V and J are TRBV2 and TRBJ1-2; a possible D gene is TRBD1 (5 bases). Germline loops: CDR1 SNHLY, CDR2 FYNNEI. V was pared by 2 bases and J by 6 bases, with 10 bases between. The CDR3 has 13 residues. CDR3 loop: CASSEQAGNGYTF. The DNA of the CDR3 is TGTGCCAGCAGTGAACAGGCAGGGAATGGCTACACCTTC.

The V gene is TRBV29-1, the J gene TRBJ2-3; maybe TRBD2 (5 bases). The V end was cut by 3 bases, the J end by 4 bases, with 8 bases between. This CDR3 is built from 12 residues. Looked up from germline, CDR1 is SQVTM and CDR2 is ANQGSEA. The CDR3 region has the DNA TGCAGCGTTGAGGCGGGCTCAGATACGCAGTATTTT. This codes for CSVEAGSDTQYF.

The chain employs TRBV6-6 and TRBJ1-3; possibly TRBD1 for D (6 bases). CDR3 length: 16 amino acids. From germline, CDR1 is MNHNY and CDR2 SVGAGI (reference sequence). Trimming cost V 6 bases and J 0 bases, with 15 bases left between them. The CDR3 DNA sequence: TGTGCCAGCAGAACTTCCAGGACAGACTCTGGAAACACCATATATTTT. This gives the protein CASRTSRTDSGNTIYF.

The chain carries TRBV30 and TRBJ2-7, with 7 bases matching TRBD2. There are 13 residues in the CDR3. Germline V lookup: CDR1 GTSNPN, CDR2 SVGIG (reference sequence). J gave up 0 bases and V 2 bases, and 1 base lay outside the gene matches. The CDR3, as DNA: TGTGCCTGGAGTTGGGGGGGCTCCTACGAGCAGTACTTC. This codes for CAWSWGGSYEQYF.

V and J are TRBV7-2 and TRBJ2-5, with D possibly matching TRBD2 (5 bases). V shed 1 base and J shed 13 bases, with 16 bases lying between them. The CDR3 is 13 amino acids. CDR1 and CDR2 from the germline V gene are SGHTA and FQGNSA. The CDR3 region has the DNA TGTGCCAGCAGCTTAGGAAATGGAGGAGTGGGGTACTTC. Protein: CASSLGNGGVGYF.

This rearrangement joins TRBV28 to TRBJ2-5; 8 bases align to TRBD2. There are 16 residues in the CDR3. The V gene's germline CDR1 is MDHEN and CDR2 SYDVKM. Trimming removed 6 bases from V and 1 base from J; junction bases left unmatched: 10. CDR3 sequence: CASSLERGPPQETQYF. CDR3 sequence (DNA): TGTGCCAGCAGCCTTGAGCGGGGGCCCCCCCAAGAGACCCAGTACTTC.

The genes are TRBV6-6 and TRBJ2-2; 13 nucleotides line up with TRBD2. The CDR3 extends over 19 amino acids. CDR1 and CDR2 (germline): MNHNY, SVGAGI (reference sequence). J was trimmed by 5 bases and V by 5 bases; bases with no gene match: 14. Written as DNA, the CDR3 is TGTGCCAGCAGTCTCACAACTAGCGGGGGGGCCGTTAGGACCGGGGAGCTGTTTTTT. This encodes CASSLTTSGGAVRTGELFF.

The chain employs TRBV7-2 and TRBJ2-7; 10 nucleotides match TRBD2. The CDR3 has 17 residues. Trimming cost V 3 bases and J 0 bases; bases outside gene matches: 8. From germline, CDR1 is SGHTA and CDR2 FQGNSA. The CDR3 nucleotides read TGTGCCAGCAGCTTCAAAACTAGCGGGGCCCGCTCCTACGAGCAGTACTTC. This encodes CASSFKTSGARSYEQYF.

The gene calls are TRBV7-2 and TRBJ2-1; TRBD2 matches at 16 bases. The CDR3 runs 19 residues. V lost 3 bases, J lost 8 bases, and 13 bases stayed unmatched. Germline CDR1 and CDR2: SGHTA and FQGNSA. The CDR3 spells CASSFDTGLAGGPLDEQFF. The CDR3 region has the DNA TGTGCCAGCAGCTTCGACACGGGACTAGCGGGGGGGCCGTTAGATGAGCAGTTCTTC. Full variable domain (outside the CDR3, taken from reference TRBV7-2 and TRBJ2-1): GAGVSQSPSNKVTEKGKDVELRCDPISGHTALYWYRQSLGQGLEFLIYFQGNSAPDKSGLPSDRFSAERTGGSVSTLTIQRTQQEDSAVYLCASSFDTGLAGGPLDEQFFGPGTRLTVL.